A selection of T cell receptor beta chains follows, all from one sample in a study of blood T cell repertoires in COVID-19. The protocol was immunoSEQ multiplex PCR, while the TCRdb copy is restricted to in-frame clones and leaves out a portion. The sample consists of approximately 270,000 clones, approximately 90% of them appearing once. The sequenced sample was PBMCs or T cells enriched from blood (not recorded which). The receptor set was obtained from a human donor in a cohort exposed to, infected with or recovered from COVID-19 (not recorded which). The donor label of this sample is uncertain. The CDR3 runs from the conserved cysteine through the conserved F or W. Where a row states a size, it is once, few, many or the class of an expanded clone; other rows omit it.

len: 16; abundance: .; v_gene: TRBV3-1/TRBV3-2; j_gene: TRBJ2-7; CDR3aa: CASSQGGLAGYYEQYF
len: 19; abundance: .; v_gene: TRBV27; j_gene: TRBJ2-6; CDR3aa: CASSFNRGKGTTGANVLTF
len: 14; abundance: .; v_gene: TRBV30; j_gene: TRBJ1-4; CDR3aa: CAWSVTGGGEKLFF
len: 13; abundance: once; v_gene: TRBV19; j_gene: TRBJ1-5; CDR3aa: CASSIQDSQPQHF
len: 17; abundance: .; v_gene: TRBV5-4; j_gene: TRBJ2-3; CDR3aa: CASSSHSGGVTTDTQYF
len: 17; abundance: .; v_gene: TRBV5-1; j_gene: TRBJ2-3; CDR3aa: CASSLARAGSETDTQYF
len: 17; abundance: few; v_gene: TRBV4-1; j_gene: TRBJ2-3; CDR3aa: CASSQLGQGAVTDTQYF
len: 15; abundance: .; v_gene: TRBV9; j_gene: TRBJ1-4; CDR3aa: CASSVTGATNEKLFF
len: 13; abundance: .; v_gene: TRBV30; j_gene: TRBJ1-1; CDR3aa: CAWKGQDHTEAFF
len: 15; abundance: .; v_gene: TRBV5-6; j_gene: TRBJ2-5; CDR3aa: CASSPTSGGEETQYF
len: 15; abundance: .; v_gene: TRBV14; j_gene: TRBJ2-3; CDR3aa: CASSQWGRGTDTQYF
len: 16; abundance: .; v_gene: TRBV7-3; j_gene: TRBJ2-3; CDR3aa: CASSPNSRGNTDTQYF
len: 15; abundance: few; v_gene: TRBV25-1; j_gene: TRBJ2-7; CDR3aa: CASSATGVLTYEQYF
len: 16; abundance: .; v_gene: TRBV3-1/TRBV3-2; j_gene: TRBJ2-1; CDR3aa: CASSPGTSGSYNEQFF
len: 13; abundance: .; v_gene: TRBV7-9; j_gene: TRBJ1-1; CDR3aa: CASSQEVGTEAFF
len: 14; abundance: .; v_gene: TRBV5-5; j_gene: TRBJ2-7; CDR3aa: CASSWLTGAYEQYF
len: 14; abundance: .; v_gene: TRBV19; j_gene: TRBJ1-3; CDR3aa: CATSSGYSGNTIYF
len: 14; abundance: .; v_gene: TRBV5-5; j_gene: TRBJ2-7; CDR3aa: CASSPGQGDYEQYF
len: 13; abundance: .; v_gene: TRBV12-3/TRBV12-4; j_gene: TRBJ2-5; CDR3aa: CASSSSGGETQYF
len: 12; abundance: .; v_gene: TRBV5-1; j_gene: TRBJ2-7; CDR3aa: CASSLEGEEQYF
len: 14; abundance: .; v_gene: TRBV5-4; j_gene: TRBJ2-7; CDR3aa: CASSLGGGPSEQYF
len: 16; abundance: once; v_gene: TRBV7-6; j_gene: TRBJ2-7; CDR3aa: CASLWERGTSSYEQYF
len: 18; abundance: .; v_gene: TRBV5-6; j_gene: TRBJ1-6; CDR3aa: CASSLWSPFSSYNSPLHF
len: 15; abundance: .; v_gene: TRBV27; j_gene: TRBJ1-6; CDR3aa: CASSSQATYNSPLHF
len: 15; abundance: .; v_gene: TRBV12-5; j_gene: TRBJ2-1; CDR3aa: CASGPGTSGLNEQFF
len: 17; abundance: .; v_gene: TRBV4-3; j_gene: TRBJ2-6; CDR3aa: CASSQAATRSGANVLTF
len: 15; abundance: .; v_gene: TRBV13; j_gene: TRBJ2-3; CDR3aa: CASSPGLGVKDTQYF
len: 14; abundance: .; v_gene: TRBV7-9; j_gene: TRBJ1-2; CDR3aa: CASSLAHENYGYTF
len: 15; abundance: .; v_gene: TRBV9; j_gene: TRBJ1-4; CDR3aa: CASSVGPREGEKLFF
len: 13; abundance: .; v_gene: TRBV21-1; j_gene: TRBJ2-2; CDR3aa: CASSKQGSGELFF
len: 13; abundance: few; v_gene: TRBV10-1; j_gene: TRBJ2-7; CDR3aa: CASSPRTGYEQYF
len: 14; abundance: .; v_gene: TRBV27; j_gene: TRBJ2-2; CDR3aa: CASRGRGYTGELFF
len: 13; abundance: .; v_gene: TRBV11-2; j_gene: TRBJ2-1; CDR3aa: CASSLQVYNEQFF
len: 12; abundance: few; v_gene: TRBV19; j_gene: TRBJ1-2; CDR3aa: CASSPGQYGYTF
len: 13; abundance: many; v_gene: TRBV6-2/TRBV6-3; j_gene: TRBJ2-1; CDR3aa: CASSYLPGNEQFF
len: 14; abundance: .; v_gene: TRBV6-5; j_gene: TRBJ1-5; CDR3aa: CASSYSMRDQPQHF
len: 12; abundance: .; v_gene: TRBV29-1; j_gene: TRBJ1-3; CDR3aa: CSVGFSGNTIYF
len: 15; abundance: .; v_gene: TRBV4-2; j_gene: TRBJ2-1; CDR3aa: CASSQSGVSYNEQFF
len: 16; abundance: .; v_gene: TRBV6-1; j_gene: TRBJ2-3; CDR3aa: CASSDPYKGAADTQYF
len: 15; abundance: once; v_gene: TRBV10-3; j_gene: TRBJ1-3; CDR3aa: CAIREDRGRGNTIYF
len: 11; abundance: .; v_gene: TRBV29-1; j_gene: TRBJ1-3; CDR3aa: CSVEARSRVDF
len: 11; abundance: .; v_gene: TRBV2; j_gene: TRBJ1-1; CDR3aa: CASSEENYAFF
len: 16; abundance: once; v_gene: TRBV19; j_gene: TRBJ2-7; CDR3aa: CASSHSRSGGSYEQYF
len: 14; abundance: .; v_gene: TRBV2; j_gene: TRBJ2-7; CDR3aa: CASRIDRPPYEQYF
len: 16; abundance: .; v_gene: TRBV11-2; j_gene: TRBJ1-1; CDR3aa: CASATNQGSLNTEAFF
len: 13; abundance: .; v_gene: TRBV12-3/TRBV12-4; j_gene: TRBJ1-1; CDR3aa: CASRLSPATEAFF
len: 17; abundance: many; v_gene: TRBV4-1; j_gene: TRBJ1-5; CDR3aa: CASSQAARAGRNQPQHF
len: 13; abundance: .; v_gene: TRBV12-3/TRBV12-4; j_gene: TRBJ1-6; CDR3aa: CASSLGGSAPLHF